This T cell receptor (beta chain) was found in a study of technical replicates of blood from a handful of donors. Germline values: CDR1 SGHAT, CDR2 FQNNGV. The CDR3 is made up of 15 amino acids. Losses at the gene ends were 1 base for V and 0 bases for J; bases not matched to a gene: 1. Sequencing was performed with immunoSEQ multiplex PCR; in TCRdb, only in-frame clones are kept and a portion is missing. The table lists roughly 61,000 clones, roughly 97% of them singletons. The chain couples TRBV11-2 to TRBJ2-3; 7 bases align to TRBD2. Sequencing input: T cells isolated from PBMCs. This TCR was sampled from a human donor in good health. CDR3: CASSLVRGSTDTQYF. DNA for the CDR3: TGTGCCAGCAGCTTAGTGCGGGGGAGCACAGATACGCAGTATTTT.